These 25 T cell receptor beta chains were sequenced from one sample in a study of T cells in Graves' hyperthyroidism and ophthalmopathy. RNA transcripts gave rise to amplified TCR beta CDR3 regions. In the first-round RT-PCR of the TCR CDR3, the HTBI primer set was used. Each CDR3 protein is one row after TCRdb ran MiXCR on the multiplex PCR reads. The sample includes 380,000 or so distinct CDR3 sequences, 15% to 20% of them seen just once. The sample consisted of blood. The receptors were gathered from a woman aged 18-35 years with Graves' hyperthyroidism.

This sequence joins TRBV10-3 and TRBJ1-5; possibly TRBD1 for D (5 bases). The CDR3 is 15 amino acids. The V gene lost 3 bases and the J gene lost 7 bases, with 16 bases spanning the gap. CDR1 and CDR2 (germline): ENHRY, SYGVKD. The CDR3 DNA reads as TGTGCCATCAGTGAAGTCGGGTCAGGGCGCCAGCCCCAGCATTTT. It encodes CAISEVGSGRQPQHF.

The table lists this clonotype with many counts. The chain combines TRBV12-3 or TRBV12-4 with TRBJ1-1; 7 nucleotides agree with TRBD1. This CDR3 contains 15 residues. V gave up 5 bases and J gave up 0 bases; unmatched junction bases: 6. CDR3: CASSPRTGMNTEAFF. In nucleotides, the CDR3 is TGTGCCAGCAGTCCCCGGACAGGCATGAACACTGAAGCTTTCTTT.

This clonotype showed up many times. This rearrangement joins TRBV12-3 or TRBV12-4 to TRBJ1-2; D perhaps matches TRBD1 (5 bases). The CDR3 is made up of 12 amino acids. V shed 7 bases and J shed 7 bases, with 13 bases lying between them. The CDR3 bases are TGTGCCAGCACAGAGGGGTTGCTTGGCTACACCTTC. This encodes CASTEGLLGYTF.

The rearrangement links TRBV20-1 to TRBJ2-5, with 9 bases matching TRBD2. The CDR3 is made up of 15 amino acids. Germline assignment: CDR1 DFQATT and CDR2 SNEGSKA (reference sequence). Germline trimming cut 4 bases from V and 4 bases from J; bases unmatched to any gene: 10. DNA of the CDR3: TGCAGTGCTATTTCTGCGGGGGGGCCTCTAGAGACCCAGTACTTC. It translates to CSAISAGGPLETQYF.

Many counts were recorded for this clonotype. V gene TRBV29-1 combines with J gene TRBJ1-1; 9 bases are shared with TRBD1. The CDR3 has 13 residues. Germline CDR1 and CDR2: SQVTM and ANQGSEA. The chain's CDR3 is CRAQGAGHTEAFF. The CDR3, as DNA: TGCAGGGCACAGGGGGCAGGGCACACTGAAGCTTTCTTT.

On this clonotype itself: A much larger clone differs from this one at a single base, so this may be a read error. This chain uses TRBV9 with TRBJ2-2; D tentatively reads TRBD1 or TRBD2 (5 bases each). CDR3 length equals 15 residues. The germline gives CDR1 SGDLS, CDR2 YYNGEE. Trimming pared 7 bases from V and 3 bases from J, leaving 16 bases between. CDR3 protein: CASRGRDLDTGELFF. CDR3 coding DNA: TGTGCCAGCCGCGGCCGGGACCTAGACACCGGGGAGCTGTTTTTT.

This clonotype was counted ten times or more. V is TRBV19 and J is TRBJ1-2; tentative D call: TRBD1 (6 bases). The CDR3 loop spans 14 amino acids. Germline V gives CDR1 LNHDA, CDR2 SQIVND (reference sequence). Trimming took off 9 bases at V and 8 bases at J, with 22 bases between the two ends. The CDR3 sequence: CASTDRSGVEGYTF. CDR3 DNA: TGTGCCAGCACCGATCGGTCAGGGGTTGAGGGCTACACCTTC. The whole variable domain, remainder taken from reference TRBV19 and TRBJ1-2, is DGGITQSPKYLFRKEGQNVTLSCEQNLNHDAMYWYRQDPGQGLRLIYYSQIVNDFQKGDIAEGYSVSREKKESFPLTVTSAQKNPTAFYLCASTDRSGVEGYTFGSGTRLTVV.

The sample holds a few counts of this clonotype. Here the CDR3 reads CASSLYLQETQYF. For the CDR3, the DNA is TGTGCCAGCAGCTTATACCTCCAAGAGACCCAGTACTTC. This chain uses TRBV7-6 with TRBJ2-5, with D unresolved. Trimming pared 2 bases from V and 1 base from J, leaving 5 bases between. The CDR3 consists of 13 residues. CDR1 is SGHVS and CDR2 is FNYEAQ in the germline V gene.

This clonotype showed up many times. The J gene is TRBJ2-4, the V gene TRBV15; D ambiguous. CDR1 LNHNV and CDR2 YYDKDF come from the germline V gene (reference sequence). The CDR3 has 12 residues. Trimming shortened V by 1 base and J by 5 bases, and 3 bases separated the two germline ends. The CDR3 bases are TGTGCCACCAGCAGAGGGGAAAACATTCAGTACTTC. As protein: CATSRGENIQYF.

At least ten counts were recorded for this clonotype. The rearrangement links TRBV6-5 to TRBJ2-5; a possible D gene is TRBD1 (5 bases). The V gene's germline CDR1 is MNHEY and CDR2 SVGAGI. The CDR3 is 14 amino acids. V lost 2 bases to trimming and J lost 2 bases, with 9 bases between them. The CDR3 region is CASSYDSIQETQYF. The CDR3 DNA is TGTGCCAGCAGTTACGACAGCATACAAGAGACCCAGTACTTC.

This clonotype was counted many times. The rearrangement uses TRBV29-1 and TRBJ1-1, with TRBD1 as a possible D gene (6 bases). CDR1 and CDR2 (germline): SQVTM, ANQGSEA. V lost 5 bases and J lost 1, with 8 bases in between. The CDR3 length is 12 residues. This chain's CDR3 is CSVTQGNTEAFF. The CDR3 DNA sequence: TGCAGCGTTACACAGGGGAACACTGAAGCTTTCTTT.

This clonotype was seen just once. The CDR3 here is CASSIQGGYTF. CDR3 DNA sequence: TGTGCCAGCAGTATCCAAGGGGGCTACACCTTC. The chain carries TRBV6-1 and TRBJ1-2; D is ambiguous. This CDR3 is built from 11 residues. Germline CDR1 is MNHNS and CDR2 is SASEGT. Trimming shortened V by 5 bases and J by 8 bases, and 9 bases separated the two germline ends.

V is TRBV18 and J is TRBJ1-1, with a possible D match to TRBD1 (6 bases). Germline V gives CDR1 KGHSH, CDR2 LQKENI. V was trimmed by 4 bases and J by 3 bases, leaving 15 bases between them. The CDR3 spans 15 residues. The CDR3 spells CASSLDRSWDTEAFF. The CDR3 DNA reads TGTGCCAGCTCACTAGACAGGTCGTGGGACACTGAAGCTTTCTTT.

This clonotype was seen at least ten times. The chain joins TRBV9 to TRBJ2-6, with D possibly being TRBD1 (6 bases). The V gene lost 4 bases and the J gene lost 1 base, with 15 bases spanning the gap. This CDR3 spans 17 amino acids. The germline gives CDR1 SGDLS, CDR2 YYNGEE. DNA for the CDR3: TGTGCCAGCAGCCACTTTAAAGGGGGTTCTGGGGCCAACGTCCTGACTTTC. Protein sequence: CASSHFKGGSGANVLTF.

This clonotype was counted only a few times. The genes are TRBV5-8 and TRBJ1-1; 9 nucleotides align to TRBD1. V dropped 0 bases and J dropped 4; count of bases not matched to a gene: 4. The CDR3 is 15 residues long. Germline CDR1 reads SGHTS; CDR2 reads YDEGEE. CDR3 nucleotides: TGTGCCAGCAGCTTGGTACGGACAGGGGCCACTGAAGCTTTCTTT. It translates to CASSLVRTGATEAFF.

This clonotype was seen at least ten times. The chain combines TRBV18 with TRBJ1-5; 7 bases are shared with TRBD1. The CDR3 consists of 15 residues. Germline V gene data show CDR1 as KGHSH and CDR2 as LQKENI. Unmatched junction bases numbered 5, after V lost 3 bases and J lost 3 bases. In nucleotides, the CDR3 is TGTGCCAGCTCACCGCAAACAGGGGCCAATCAGCCCCAGCATTTT. Its translation is CASSPQTGANQPQHF. Complete variable domain (other parts from reference TRBV18 and TRBJ1-5): NAGVMQNPRHLVRRRGQEARLRCSPMKGHSHVYWYRQLPEEGLKFMVYLQKENIIDESGMPKERFSAEFPKEGPSILRIQQVVRGDSAAYFCASSPQTGANQPQHFGDGTRLSIL.

Concerning this clonotype: This clone may be a read error of a much larger clone one base away. The conserved phenylalanine or tryptophan normally closing the CDR3 is absent here, so this likely arose from a read error. This CDR3 reads CASNSPGQDYGYTL. The CDR3 DNA follows: TGTGCCAGTAACTCGCCGGGACAGGACTATGGCTACACCTTG. The chain couples TRBV19 to TRBJ1-2, with 8 bases lining up with TRBD1. The CDR3 has 14 residues. CDR1 LNHDA and CDR2 SQIVND come from the germline V gene (reference sequence). V was pared by 7 bases and J by 3 bases, with 7 bases of the junction left unmatched.

This clonotype was picked up many times. Germline is not matched at one junction end, which may reflect a read error. In nucleotides, the CDR3 is TGCGGTGCCAATAGTAAACCCGGGCTAGCTGACGAGCAGTACTTC. Translated, it gives CGANSKPGLADEQYF. The chain joins TRBV20-1 to TRBJ2-7, with a weak D call TRBD2 (5 bases). Germline V gene data show CDR1 as DFQATT and CDR2 as SNEGSKA (reference sequence). This CDR3 has 15 residues.

J is TRBJ2-7 and V is TRBV2; D is uncertain. CDR3 length: 17 amino acids. V lost 5 bases to trimming and J lost 4 bases, with 24 bases between them. Germline assignment: CDR1 SNHLY and CDR2 FYNNEI. CDR3 region: CASSSRRLGAANYEQYF. In nucleotides, the CDR3 is TGTGCCAGCAGTTCCAGACGACTTGGTGCTGCCAATTACGAGCAGTACTTC. Drawing the rest from reference TRBV2 and TRBJ2-7, the complete variable domain is EPEVTQTPSHQVTQMGQEVILRCVPISNHLYFYWYRQILGQKVEFLVSFYNNEISEKSEIFDDQFSVERPDGSNFTLKIRSTKLEDSAMYFCASSSRRLGAANYEQYFGPGTRLTVT.

This clonotype came up many times. The chain is built from TRBV20-1 and TRBJ2-7, with D maybe TRBD1 (6 bases). CDR3 length equals 14 residues. The V gene's germline CDR1 is DFQATT and CDR2 SNEGSKA (reference sequence). Trimming stripped 3 bases from V and 3 bases from J, with 15 bases between. CDR3: CSARTLRGLYEQYF. The DNA of the CDR3 is TGCAGTGCTAGGACTCTCAGGGGCCTCTACGAGCAGTACTTC.

This clonotype was seen ten or more times. This chain links TRBV2 with TRBJ2-7, with D tentatively TRBD1 (6 bases). From germline, CDR1 is SNHLY and CDR2 FYNNEI. V was cut by 8 bases and J by 5 bases, with 13 bases left in between. The CDR3 is made up of 12 amino acids. The CDR3 is CASQGRSDEQYF. CDR3 DNA: TGTGCCAGCCAGGGGCGTTCCGACGAGCAGTACTTC.

In this sample, this clonotype turned up many times. V gene TRBV12-3 or TRBV12-4 combines with J gene TRBJ1-1, with TRBD1 as a possible D gene (5 bases). This CDR3 has 11 amino acids. The V and J ends lost 5 bases and 13 bases respectively, with 14 bases between them. CDR3 in amino acids: CASSATGGGFF. For the CDR3, the DNA is TGTGCCAGCAGTGCCACGGGGGGGGGTTTCTTT.

This clonotype was detected ten times or more. The rearrangement links TRBV10-3 to TRBJ1-1; D ambiguous. V was trimmed by 3 bases and J by 1 base, leaving 9 bases between them. The CDR3 length is 14 residues. CDR1 is ENHRY, CDR2 SYGVKD, per germline. CDR3 coding DNA: TGTGCCATCAGTGAAGGCGGATGGAACACTGAAGCTTTCTTT. Its translation is CAISEGGWNTEAFF.

At least ten counts were recorded for this clonotype. The rearrangement joins TRBV27 to TRBJ2-7; TRBD1 or TRBD2 may be the D gene (6 bases each). There are 13 residues in the CDR3. Germline CDR1 MNHEY, CDR2 SMNVEV (reference sequence). V dropped 5 bases and J dropped 2 bases, with 10 bases sitting between them. The CDR3 nucleotides read TGTGCCAGCAGTCCGGGGGCTGCCTACGAGCAGTACTTC. This translates into CASSPGAAYEQYF.

In its sample, this clonotype was seen many times. This sequence joins TRBV20-1 and TRBJ1-5, with D perhaps matching TRBD1 (5 bases). V was cut by 4 bases and J by 0 bases, with 10 bases left in between. Germline lookup yields CDR1 DFQATT and CDR2 SNEGSKA (reference sequence). The CDR3 totals 14 residues. CDR3 loop: CSATKTDSNQPQHF. As DNA, the CDR3 is TGCAGTGCTACCAAGACAGATAGCAATCAGCCCCAGCATTTT.